The source of this TCR beta chain is a study of OX40 agonist ivuxolimab in advanced cancers. Across the study: Participants could have had prior anti-PD-1, anti-PD-L1 or anti-CTLA-4 therapy, and about 40% had some. Study findings and constraints: CD4+ and CD8+ blood T cells expanded clonally by week 6 at 0.1 to 3.0 mg/kg. Determination of antigen specificity was not performed for the expanded peripheral T cells.

Details on this clone: Its target is not known.

Here immunoSEQ multiplex PCR was the method, and the copy in TCRdb shows in-frame clones only, minus some. The sample consists of more than 50,000 clones, 70% to 90% of them appearing once. Germline CDR1 reads MNHNS; CDR2 reads SASEGT. CDR3 length: 14 amino acids. Trimming stripped 10 bases from V and 0 bases from J, with 13 bases between. The gene calls are TRBV6-1 and TRBJ1-5, with D possibly being TRBD1 (6 bases). The clonotype was recovered from an adult with an advanced solid tumor such as melanoma, head and neck, liver or kidney cancer. The sample was CD4+ or CD8+ T cells sorted from blood, taken in a trial of the OX40 agonist ivuxolimab. CDR3 bases: TGTGCCACCCAGGGGTCAGTTAGCAATCAGCCCCAGCATTTT. This gives the protein CATQGSVSNQPQHF.